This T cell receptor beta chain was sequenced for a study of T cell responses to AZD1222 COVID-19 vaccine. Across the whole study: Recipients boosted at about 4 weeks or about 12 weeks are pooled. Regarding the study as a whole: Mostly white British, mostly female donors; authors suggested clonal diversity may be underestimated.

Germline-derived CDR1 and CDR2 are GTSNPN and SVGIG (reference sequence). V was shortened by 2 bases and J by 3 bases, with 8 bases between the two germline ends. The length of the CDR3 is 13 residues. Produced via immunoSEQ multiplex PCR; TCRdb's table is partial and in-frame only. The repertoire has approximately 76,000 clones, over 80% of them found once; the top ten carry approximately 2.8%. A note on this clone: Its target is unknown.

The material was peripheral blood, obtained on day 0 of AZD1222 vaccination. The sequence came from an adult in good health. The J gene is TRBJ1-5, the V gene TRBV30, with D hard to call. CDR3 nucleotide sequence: TGTGCCTGGAGTATGGGTGACAATCAGCCCCAGCATTTT. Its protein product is CAWSMGDNQPQHF.